These 14 T cell receptor beta chains were all obtained from the same sample, sequenced in a study of a mutant IDH1 vaccine in newly diagnosed glioma. The time point: week 11, during vaccination. Doses of 300 ug of mutant IDH1 20-mer peptide were given with topical imiquimod. Their antigen targets remain unknown. The table came from immunoSEQ multiplex PCR; TCRdb's copy has only in-frame clones and leaves some out. The table lists some 54,000 clones, roughly nine tenths of them singletons, with around 2.4% in the top ten. The material was PBMCs, obtained from a glioma patient whose treatment included an IDH1 peptide vaccine. The receptor set was obtained from a man in his forties or fifties with glioma.

The rearrangement links TRBV5-6 to TRBJ2-3; no reliable D call. In germline, CDR1 is SGHDT, CDR2 YYEEEE. The CDR3 length is 12 residues. V dropped 0 bases and J dropped 6 bases, with 5 bases sitting between them. The CDR3 DNA reads TGTGCCAGCAGCTTGGGGTGGGATACGCAGTATTTT. Residues: CASSLGWDTQYF.

V usage is TRBV7-8 and J usage is TRBJ2-7; 10 bases agree with TRBD2. The J segment lost 5 bases and the V segment lost 2 bases, leaving 6 bases of the junction unmatched. This CDR3 contains 15 residues. CDR1 and CDR2 (germline): SGHVS, FQNEAQ. CDR3: CASSLLASGSHEQYF. CDR3 nucleotide sequence: TGTGCCAGCAGCTTATTGGCTAGCGGGAGCCACGAGCAGTACTTC.

The chain is built from TRBV2 and TRBJ2-3, with D possibly matching TRBD2 (7 bases). The CDR3 spans 15 residues. The V and J ends lost 10 bases and 7 bases respectively, with 24 bases between them. CDR1 and CDR2 from the germline V gene are SNHLY and FYNNEI. As DNA, the CDR3 is TGTGCCACCCTGGCGGGGGCCGGGAACAAATATACGCAGTATTTT. It is translated as CATLAGAGNKYTQYF. The variable domain in full, with the rest retrieved from reference TRBV2 and TRBJ2-3, is EPEVTQTPSHQVTQMGQEVILRCVPISNHLYFYWYRQILGQKVEFLVSFYNNEISEKSEIFDDQFSVERPDGSNFTLKIRSTKLEDSAMYFCATLAGAGNKYTQYFGPGTRLTVL.

The chain employs TRBV28 and TRBJ1-3; D is unresolved. The CDR3 length is 13 residues. The germline V and J ends were trimmed by 5 bases and 4 bases, with 9 bases remaining between them. CDR1 MDHEN and CDR2 SYDVKM come from the germline V gene. Here the CDR3 DNA reads TGTGCCAGCAGTCCCCTCCAGGGAAACACCATATATTTT. Encoded protein: CASSPLQGNTIYF.

V and J are TRBV27 and TRBJ2-1; TRBD2 aligns across 14 bases. J lost 2 bases, V lost 5 bases, and 5 bases had no gene match. Germline V gene data show CDR1 as MNHEY and CDR2 as SMNVEV (reference sequence). The CDR3 length is 17 residues. This CDR3 is CASSPSTSGGAYNEQFF. The CDR3 coding sequence is TGTGCCAGCAGTCCCTCGACTAGCGGGGGGGCCTACAATGAGCAGTTCTTC.

Only one count was recorded for this clone. The CDR3 sequence: CSVADDRGPTYEQYF. CDR3 sequence (DNA): TGCAGCGTAGCAGACGACAGGGGGCCGACCTACGAGCAGTACTTC. V and J are TRBV29-1 and TRBJ2-7, with 10 bases identical to TRBD1. From germline, CDR1 is SQVTM and CDR2 ANQGSEA. The CDR3 loop spans 15 amino acids. The ends lost 6 bases at V and 2 bases at J; junction bases unmatched: 10.

V is TRBV7-2 and J is TRBJ2-7; tentatively, D is TRBD1 (6 bases). The V end lost 1 base, the J end lost 0 bases, and 10 bases lay between the germline ends. Germline lookup yields CDR1 SGHTA and CDR2 FQGNSA. The length of the CDR3 is 15 residues. CDR3 in DNA: TGTGCCAGCAGCTTAGGGGTAGGGGGCTCCTACGAGCAGTACTTC. It translates to CASSLGVGGSYEQYF.

A note on this clone: One end of the junction does not line up with germline, which may come from a read error. The chain combines TRBV11-2 with TRBJ1-1; TRBD1 aligns across 8 bases. The germline gives CDR1 SGHAT, CDR2 FQNNGV. This CDR3 is built from 15 residues. CDR3 nucleotides: TGTGCCAGCAGCTTAGATAGGGGGCAGGGGGCTGAATCTTTCTTT. It translates to CASSLDRGQGAESFF.

The V call is TRBV5-1, the J call TRBJ2-3; D is uncertain. CDR3 size: 14 residues. CDR1 is SGHRS and CDR2 is YFSETQ in the germline V gene. The V and J ends lost 0 bases and 2 bases respectively, with 7 bases between them. The CDR3 nucleotides read TGCGCCAGCAGCTTGGAGGGTAACACAGATACGCAGTATTTT. As protein: CASSLEGNTDTQYF.

This chain uses TRBV27 with TRBJ2-7, with 12 bases lining up with TRBD2. The trim removed 2 bases at V and 3 bases at J, leaving 5 bases unmatched. From germline, CDR1 is MNHEY and CDR2 SMNVEV (reference sequence). The CDR3 consists of 16 residues. The CDR3 is CASSLLPGLAGYEQYF. The CDR3, as DNA: TGTGCCAGCAGTTTACTCCCGGGACTAGCGGGCTACGAGCAGTACTTC.

This chain connects TRBV5-1 to TRBJ2-7; D not certain. Germline lookup yields CDR1 SGHRS and CDR2 YFSETQ. V dropped 0 bases and J dropped 5 bases, with 21 bases sitting between them. The CDR3 totals 17 residues. The CDR3 DNA reads as TGCGCCAGCAGCTTGGATCCTATCGGCAGGAGCAGAGACGAGCAGTACTTC. It specifies CASSLDPIGRSRDEQYF.

The chain carries TRBV18 and TRBJ2-7; possibly TRBD2 for D (6 bases). Trimming pared 6 bases from V and 5 bases from J, leaving 14 bases between. The CDR3 consists of 13 residues. Germline CDR1 KGHSH, CDR2 LQKENI. CDR3 nucleotide sequence: TGTGCCAGCTCCCCGGGGGTAGTCAACGAGCAGTACTTC. Its translation: CASSPGVVNEQYF. Supplemented by reference TRBV18 and TRBJ2-7, the full variable domain reads NAGVMQNPRHLVRRRGQEARLRCSPMKGHSHVYWYRQLPEEGLKFMVYLQKENIIDESGMPKERFSAEFPKEGPSILRIQQVVRGDSAAYFCASSPGVVNEQYFGPGTRLTVT.

V and J are TRBV5-1 and TRBJ2-1, with 9 bases identical to TRBD2. Germline loops: CDR1 SGHRS, CDR2 YFSETQ. The trim removed 0 bases at V and 0 bases at J, leaving 7 bases unmatched. There are 18 residues in the CDR3. The CDR3 loop is CASSLALGAGGSYNEQFF. The CDR3 DNA reads as TGCGCCAGCAGCTTGGCCCTGGGAGCGGGGGGCTCCTACAATGAGCAGTTCTTC.

The count of this clone is one. This chain uses TRBV4-1 with TRBJ2-7, with D perhaps assigned TRBD1 or TRBD2 (5 bases each). Trimming removed 0 bases at V and 4 bases at J, with 13 bases between. This CDR3 is 15 amino acids long. The germline V gene has CDR1 MGHRA and CDR2 YSYEKL. The CDR3: CASSQDRGVGYEQYF. In DNA, the CDR3 is TGCGCCAGCAGCCAAGATAGGGGAGTGGGTTACGAGCAGTACTTC.